The 8 T cell receptor beta chains below all came from one sample that was sequenced in a study of OX40 agonist ivuxolimab in advanced cancers. The table came from immunoSEQ multiplex PCR; TCRdb's copy has only in-frame clones and leaves some out. The table has approximately 29,000 clones, around four fifths seen once. The starting material was CD4+ or CD8+ T cells sorted from blood, obtained in a trial of the OX40 agonist ivuxolimab. These receptors were obtained from an adult with an advanced solid tumor such as melanoma, head and neck, liver or kidney cancer.

This sequence joins TRBV10-2 and TRBJ2-6; D gene uncertain. This CDR3 has 14 residues. V was cut by 0 bases and J by 2 bases, with 2 bases left in between. Germline assignment: CDR1 WSHSY and CDR2 SAAADI. The CDR3 DNA follows: TGCGCCAGCAGTGAGTCTACTGGGGCCAACGTCCTGACTTTC. It codes for CASSESTGANVLTF.

The chain employs TRBV5-4 and TRBJ2-5; D ambiguous. Trimming pared 4 bases from V and 0 bases from J, leaving 10 bases between. This CDR3 has 14 residues. CDR1 is SGHNT and CDR2 is YYREEE in the germline V gene (reference sequence). The CDR3 DNA is TGTGCCAGCAGCCCCACAGAGTACCAAGAGACCCAGTACTTC. Translation: CASSPTEYQETQYF.

This clone was seen more than once but under ten times. The V call is TRBV7-9, the J call TRBJ1-5; D uncertain. Trimming took off 4 bases at V and 5 bases at J, with 9 bases between the two ends. Germline loops: CDR1 SEHNR, CDR2 FQNEAQ (reference sequence). CDR3 length: 13 amino acids. CDR3 residues: CASSSPPDQPQHF. The CDR3 bases are TGTGCCAGCAGCTCCCCGCCAGATCAGCCCCAGCATTTT.

This clone is judged medium-sized. The chain carries TRBV27 and TRBJ1-2; TRBD1 is a possible D gene (5 bases). Germline lookup yields CDR1 MNHEY and CDR2 SMNVEV (reference sequence). The CDR3 contains 13 residues. V gave up 6 bases and J gave up 1 base, with 9 bases separating them. CDR3 nucleotides: TGTGCCAGCAGCCGGGACCTTAACTATGGCTACACCTTC. This codes for CASSRDLNYGYTF.

The V call is TRBV6-6, the J call TRBJ2-2; 9 bases are a match to TRBD1. The germline gives CDR1 MNHNY, CDR2 SVGAGI (reference sequence). This CDR3 spans 14 amino acids. V lost 5 bases, J lost 7 bases, and 5 bases stayed unmatched. CDR3 DNA: TGTGCCAGCAGTCAAGACAGGGGGAGCGGGGAGCTGTTTTTT. It yields the protein CASSQDRGSGELFF.

This sequence joins TRBV5-4 and TRBJ2-2; 15 nucleotides line up with TRBD2. The CDR3 contains 17 residues. Germline values: CDR1 SGHNT, CDR2 YYREEE (reference sequence). The V gene end was trimmed by 5 bases and the J gene end by 1 base; junction bases not matched to a gene: 3. The CDR3: CASRAGLAGGNTGELFF. The CDR3 DNA follows: TGTGCCAGCAGGGCGGGACTAGCGGGGGGGAACACCGGGGAGCTGTTTTTT.

This CDR3 reads CASSPPGFNSPLHF. As DNA, the CDR3 is TGTGCCAGCTCACCACCGGGTTTTAATTCACCCCTCCACTTT. The genes are TRBV18 and TRBJ1-6; D uncertain. V lost 0 bases, J lost 6 bases, and 6 bases lay in between. Germline values: CDR1 KGHSH, CDR2 LQKENI. The CDR3 extends over 14 amino acids.

The chain couples TRBV6-5 to TRBJ2-1, with TRBD2 as a possible D gene (5 bases). Germline loops: CDR1 MNHEY, CDR2 SVGAGI. With 2 bases removed from V and 5 bases from J, the gap between germline ends came to 10 bases. CDR3 length: 14 residues. The CDR3 is CASSYAGRHNEQFF. The CDR3 coding sequence is TGTGCCAGCAGTTACGCTGGGAGACACAATGAGCAGTTCTTC.